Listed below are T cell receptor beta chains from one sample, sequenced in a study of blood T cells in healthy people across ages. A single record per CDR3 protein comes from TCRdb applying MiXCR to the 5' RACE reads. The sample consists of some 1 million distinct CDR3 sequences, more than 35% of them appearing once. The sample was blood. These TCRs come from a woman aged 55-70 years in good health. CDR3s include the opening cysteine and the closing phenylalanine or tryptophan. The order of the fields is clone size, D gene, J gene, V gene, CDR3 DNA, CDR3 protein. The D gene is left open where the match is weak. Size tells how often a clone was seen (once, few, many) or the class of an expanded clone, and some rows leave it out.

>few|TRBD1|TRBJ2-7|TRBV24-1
TGTGCCACCAGTGACCCTCGGACAGGCTCTTCCTACGAGCAGTACTTC
CATSDPRTGSSYEQYF
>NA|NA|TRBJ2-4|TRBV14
TGTGCCAGCAGCCAACTGGGAGAGGACAAAAACATTCAGTACTTC
CASSQLGEDKNIQYF
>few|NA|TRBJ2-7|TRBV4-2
TGTGCCAGCAGCCAAGTTCAGGGGGAGGGCTACGAGCAGTACTTC
CASSQVQGEGYEQYF
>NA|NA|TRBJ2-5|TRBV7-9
TGTGCCAGCAGCATCGGCCCAGGAAAAGAGACCCAGTACTTC
CASSIGPGKETQYF
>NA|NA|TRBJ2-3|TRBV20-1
TGCAGTGCTAGAGAGGGCACCAGCACAGATACGCAGTATTTT
CSAREGTSTDTQYF
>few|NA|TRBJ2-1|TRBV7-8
TGTGCCAGCAGCTTAGCCGGGAGCTCCAATGAGCAGTTCTTC
CASSLAGSSNEQFF
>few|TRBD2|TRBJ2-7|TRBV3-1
TGTGCCAGCAGCCAAGGGGTACTAGCGGGAGAGGGCGAGCAGTACTTC
CASSQGVLAGEGEQYF
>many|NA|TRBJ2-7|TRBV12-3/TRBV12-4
TGTGCCAGCAGTTTAGCGGTTTCCGAGCAGTACTTC
CASSLAVSEQYF
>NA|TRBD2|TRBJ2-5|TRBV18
TGTGCCAGCTCACCGCGGTCGGGAGGAGCGGAGACCCAGTACTTC
CASSPRSGGAETQYF
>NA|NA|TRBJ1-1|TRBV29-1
TGCAGCGTTGAGGTGGCCAGGAACACTGAAGCTTTCTTT
CSVEVARNTEAFF
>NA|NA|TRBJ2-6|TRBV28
TGTGCCAGCAGTTTAGGACAAGCTTTCTCTGGGGCCAACGTCCTGACTTTC
CASSLGQAFSGANVLTF
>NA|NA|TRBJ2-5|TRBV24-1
TGTGCCACCTTTCGCGGGGCCAAAGAGACCCAGTACTTC
CATFRGAKETQYF
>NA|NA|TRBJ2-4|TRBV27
TGTGCCAGCAGTGGGGCCGGGACCCAATCCCTTAGGCAGTACTTC
CASSGAGTQSLRQYF
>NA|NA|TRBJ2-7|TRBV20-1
TGCAGTGCTAGAGATTTGATGAACAGCAACTCCTACGAGCAGTACTTC
CSARDLMNSNSYEQYF
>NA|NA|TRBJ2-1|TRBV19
TGTGCCAGTAGGGGGGGGGCCCCTGTCAATGAGCAGTTCTTC
CASRGGAPVNEQFF
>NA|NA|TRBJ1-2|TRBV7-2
TGTGCCAGCAGCTTAGCGGTCGGTGGCTATGGCTACACCTTC
CASSLAVGGYGYTF
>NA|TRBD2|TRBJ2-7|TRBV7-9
TGTGCCAGCAGTCACAGACTAGCGGGAGATTACGAGCAGTACTTC
CASSHRLAGDYEQYF
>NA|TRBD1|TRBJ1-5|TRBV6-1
TGTGCCAGCAGTGGACGATACAGGGGCGGCCAGCCCCAGCATTTT
CASSGRYRGGQPQHF
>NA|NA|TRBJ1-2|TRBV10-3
TGTGCCATCAGTGGGGGTATTGGGGGGCCTTGGTATGGCTACACCTTC
CAISGGIGGPWYGYTF
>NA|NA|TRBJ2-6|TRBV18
TGTGCCAGCTCACCACAGGGGAGCTCTGGGGCCAACGTCCTGACTTTC
CASSPQGSSGANVLTF
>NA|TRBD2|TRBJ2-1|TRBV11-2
TGTGCCAGCAGTCGTACCTTACTAGCGGGAGGGATGTACAATGAGCAGTTCTTC
CASSRTLLAGGMYNEQFF
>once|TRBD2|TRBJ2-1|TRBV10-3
TGTGCCTCGACTAGCGGCCCTTACGAGCAGTTCTTC
CASTSGPYEQFF
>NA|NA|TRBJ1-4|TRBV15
TGTGCCACCAGCAGAGATAACACCCCAACTAATGAAAAACTGTTTTTT
CATSRDNTPTNEKLFF
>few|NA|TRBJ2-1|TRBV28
TGTGCCAGCAGTTTAGCGGGGGCAGTTTCATGGGAGCAGTTCTTC
CASSLAGAVSWEQFF
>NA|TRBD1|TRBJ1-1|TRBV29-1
TGCAGCGTTGAACCCCGACAGGGACGAGCTTTCTTT
CSVEPRQGRAFF
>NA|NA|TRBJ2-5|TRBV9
TGTGCCAGCAGCGTTAGAAAGACCCAGTACTTC
CASSVRKTQYF
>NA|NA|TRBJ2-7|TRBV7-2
TGTGCCAGCAGCTTAATGGCTAGGGATGTGTACGAGCAGTACTTC
CASSLMARDVYEQYF
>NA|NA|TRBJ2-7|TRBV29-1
TGCAGCGTTGCCGGATTGAAAAGCTCCTACGAGCAGTACTTC
CSVAGLKSSYEQYF
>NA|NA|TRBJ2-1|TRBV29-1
TGCAGCGTTGAAGAGTACAGCGAGGGAGAGCAGTTCTTC
CSVEEYSEGEQFF
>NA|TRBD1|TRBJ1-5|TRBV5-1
TGCGCCAGCAAATCTGGACAGGGTGGTAATCAGCCCCAGCATTTT
CASKSGQGGNQPQHF
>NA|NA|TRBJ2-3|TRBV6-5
TGTGCCAGCAGTCCCGGCGGGACGCAAGCAGATACGCAGTATTTT
CASSPGGTQADTQYF
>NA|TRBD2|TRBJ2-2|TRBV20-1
TGCAGTGCTAGAGCCCGGACTAGCGGAAACACCGGGGAGCTGTTTTTT
CSARARTSGNTGELFF
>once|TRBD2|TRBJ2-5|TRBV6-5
TGTGCCAGCAGTTACCCGGGACTAGCGGGAGGGAGGTGGGGCAATGAGCAGTACTTC
CASSYPGLAGGRWGNEQYF
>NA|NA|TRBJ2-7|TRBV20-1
TGCAGCGCCCCCTACAACTCCTACGAGCAGTACTTC
CSAPYNSYEQYF
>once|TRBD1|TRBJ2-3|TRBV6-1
TGTGCCAGCAGACAGGGGAGAGATACGCAGTATTTT
CASRQGRDTQYF
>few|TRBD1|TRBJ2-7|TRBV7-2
TGTGCCAGCAGCGCTGGACAGGGGGCGGGCGAGCAGTACTTC
CASSAGQGAGEQYF
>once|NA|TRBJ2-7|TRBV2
TGTGCCAGCAAGGAGACCACTAGCCCCGAGCAGTACTTC
CASKETTSPEQYF
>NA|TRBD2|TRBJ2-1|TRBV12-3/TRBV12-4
TGTGCCAGCAGCGGAGACGGGAGGCCCTCCTACAATGAGCAGTTCTTC
CASSGDGRPSYNEQFF
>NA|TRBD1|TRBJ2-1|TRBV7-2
TGTGCCAGCAGCCGACTGACAGGGGCCCTCTACAATGAGCAGTTCTTC
CASSRLTGALYNEQFF
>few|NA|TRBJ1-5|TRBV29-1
TGCAGCGTTGAGGTCCGGAGGCCCGGCAATCAGCCCCAGCATTTT
CSVEVRRPGNQPQHF
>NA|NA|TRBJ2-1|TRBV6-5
TGTGCCAGCAGTTACTCGAGTACCTACGAGCAGTTCTTC
CASSYSSTYEQFF
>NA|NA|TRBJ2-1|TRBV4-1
TGCGCCAGCAGCCAAGACAGGATGAGGTTCTTC
CASSQDRMRFF
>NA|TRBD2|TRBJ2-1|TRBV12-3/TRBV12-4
TGTGCCAGCAGCGGACTAGCGGGAGGGCCCTACAATGAGCAGTTCTTC
CASSGLAGGPYNEQFF
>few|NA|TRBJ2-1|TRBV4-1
TGCGCCAGCAGCCAAGAGTGGGCGGGACAAAGAAATGAGCAGTTCTTC
CASSQEWAGQRNEQFF
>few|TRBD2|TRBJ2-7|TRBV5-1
TGCGCCAGCAGCTTCACCGGGACTAGCACTTCCGAGCAGTACTTC
CASSFTGTSTSEQYF
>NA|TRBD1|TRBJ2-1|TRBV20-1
TGCAGTGTGGGGCGGGGACAGGGTGGCCATGAGCAGTTCTTC
CSVGRGQGGHEQFF
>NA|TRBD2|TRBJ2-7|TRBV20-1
TGCAGTGCTAGAGGGACTAGCGGACTCTCCTACGAGCAGTACTTC
CSARGTSGLSYEQYF
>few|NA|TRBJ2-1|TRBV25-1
TGTGCCAGCAGTGCCTCTAATGCTCCCTACAATGAGCAGTTCTTC
CASSASNAPYNEQFF
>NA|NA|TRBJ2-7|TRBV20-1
TGCAGTGCCGTCGAGGGGAGCTCCTACGAGCAGTACTTC
CSAVEGSSYEQYF
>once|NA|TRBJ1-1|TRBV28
TGTGCCAGCAGTTTATTACGAAGGGCTCCGAACACTGAAGCTTTCTTT
CASSLLRRAPNTEAFF
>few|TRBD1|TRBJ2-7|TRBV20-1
TGCAGTGTCGGAAAAACCAGGGGGATAGAGCGCGAGCAGTACTTC
CSVGKTRGIEREQYF
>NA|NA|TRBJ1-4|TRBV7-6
TGTGCCAGCAGCTTAGGGGAGAACAGCTCAAATGAAAAACTGTTTTTT
CASSLGENSSNEKLFF
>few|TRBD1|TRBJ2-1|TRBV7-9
TGTGCCAGCAGCCCAGGAGGCAGGGGGCTCGACAATGAGCAGTTCTTC
CASSPGGRGLDNEQFF
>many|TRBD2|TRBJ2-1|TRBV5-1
TGTGCCAGCAGCCTTACTAGCGGGAGAGCGAATGAGCAGTTCTTC
CASSLTSGRANEQFF
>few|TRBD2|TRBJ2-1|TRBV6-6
TGTGCCAGCAGGGTTCTAGCGGAGGCCTACAATGAGCAGTTCTTC
CASRVLAEAYNEQFF
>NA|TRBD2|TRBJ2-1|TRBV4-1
TGCGCCAGCAGCCTACGATGGACTAGCGGGAGCTCCTACAATGAGCAGTTCTTC
CASSLRWTSGSSYNEQFF
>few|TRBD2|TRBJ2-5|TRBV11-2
TGTGCCAGCAGCTTAATTCTAGCGGGTTCCGAGACCCAGTACTTC
CASSLILAGSETQYF